Listed below are T cell receptor beta chains from one sample, sequenced in a study of blood T cell repertoires in COVID-19. Measured with immunoSEQ multiplex PCR; TCRdb has only the in-frame clones, and not every one. This table holds about 480,000 clones, approximately 88% found once. The sample consisted of peripheral blood. The receptor set was obtained from a woman between 45 and 60 years old with COVID-19, enrolled during active disease. CDR3s include the opening cysteine and the closing phenylalanine or tryptophan. D genes are given only for firm matches. Clone size appears in some rows only: once, few, many, or a class for an expanded clone.

v_gene	d_gene	abundance	j_gene	CDR3nt	CDR3aa
TRBV19	-	-	TRBJ1-2	TGTGCCAGTACCACCGGGGGGGCAGGCTTCTATGGCTACACCTTC	CASTTGGAGFYGYTF
TRBV7-9	-	once	TRBJ1-3	TGTGCCAGCCAGGACAGCTCTGGAAACACCATATATTTT	CASQDSSGNTIYF
TRBV28	-	once	TRBJ1-4	TGTGCCAGCGCTGGGGAGAGGGTAGCTAATGAAAAACTGTTTTTT	CASAGERVANEKLFF
TRBV10-3	-	-	TRBJ2-2	TGTGCCATCAGTGGAACAGGGAGGGACACCGGGGAGCTGTTTTTT	CAISGTGRDTGELFF
TRBV7-9	-	-	TRBJ1-4	TGTGCCAGCAGCTTAGGGGACATTCAAAATGAAAAACTGTTTTTT	CASSLGDIQNEKLFF
TRBV12-3/TRBV12-4	TRBD1	-	TRBJ2-1	TGTGCCAGCAGGACAGGGGGGTGGAATGAGCAGTTCTTC	CASRTGGWNEQFF
TRBV5-1	-	-	TRBJ1-1	TGCGCCAGCAGCCTTCAGTTACTGAACACTGAAGCTTTCTTT	CASSLQLLNTEAFF
TRBV18	-	few	TRBJ1-2	TGTGCCAGCTCACCACCGACAGGTGTCTATGGCTACACCTTC	CASSPPTGVYGYTF
TRBV15	-	-	TRBJ2-1	TGTGCCACCAGCAGAGATTCAGCTAGCGTGAATGAGCAGTTCTTC	CATSRDSASVNEQFF
TRBV5-1	TRBD2	-	TRBJ2-5	TGCGCCAGCAGCTTGGGGGGAACTAGCGTTGAAGAGACCCAGTACTTC	CASSLGGTSVEETQYF
TRBV2	TRBD1	-	TRBJ2-6	TGTGCCAGCAGTTTCGACAGGGGGAGCGGGGCCAACGTCCTGACTTTC	CASSFDRGSGANVLTF
TRBV6-4	TRBD2	-	TRBJ2-1	TGTGCCAGCAGTGACTGGCCAGCGGGGAAGAACAATGAGCAGTTCTTC	CASSDWPAGKNNEQFF
TRBV27	-	-	TRBJ1-6	TGTGCCAGCAGAGTGTTGGGGGGTCCCCTCCACTTT	CASRVLGGPLHF
TRBV29-1	-	-	TRBJ1-1	TGCAGCGTTGAAATGGTAGGGGAAAGGAACACTGAAGCTTTCTTT	CSVEMVGERNTEAFF